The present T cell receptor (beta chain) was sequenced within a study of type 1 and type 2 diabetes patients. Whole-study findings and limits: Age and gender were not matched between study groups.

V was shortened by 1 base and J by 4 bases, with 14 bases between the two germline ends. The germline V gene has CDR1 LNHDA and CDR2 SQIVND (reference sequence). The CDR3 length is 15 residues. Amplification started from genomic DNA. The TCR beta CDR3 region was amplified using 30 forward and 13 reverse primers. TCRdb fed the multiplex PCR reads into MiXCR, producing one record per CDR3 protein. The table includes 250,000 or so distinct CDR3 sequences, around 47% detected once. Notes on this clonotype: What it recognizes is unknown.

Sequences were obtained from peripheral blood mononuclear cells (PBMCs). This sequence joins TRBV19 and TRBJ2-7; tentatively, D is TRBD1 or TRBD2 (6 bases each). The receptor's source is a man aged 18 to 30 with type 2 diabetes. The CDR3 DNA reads TGTGCCAGTAGTATAGGCGGGACACCAACGTACGAGCAGTACTTC. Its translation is CASSIGGTPTYEQYF.